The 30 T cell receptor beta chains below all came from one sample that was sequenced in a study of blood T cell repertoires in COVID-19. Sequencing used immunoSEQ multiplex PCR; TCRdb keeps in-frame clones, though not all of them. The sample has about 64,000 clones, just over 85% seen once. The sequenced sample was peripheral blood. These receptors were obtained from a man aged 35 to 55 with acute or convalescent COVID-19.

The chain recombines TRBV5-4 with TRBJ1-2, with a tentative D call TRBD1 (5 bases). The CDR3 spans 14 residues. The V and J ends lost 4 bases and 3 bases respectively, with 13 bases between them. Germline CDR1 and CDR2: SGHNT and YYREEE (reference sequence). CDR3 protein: CASSAGRGDYGYTF. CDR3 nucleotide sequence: TGTGCCAGCAGCGCCGGTCGGGGGGACTATGGCTACACCTTC.

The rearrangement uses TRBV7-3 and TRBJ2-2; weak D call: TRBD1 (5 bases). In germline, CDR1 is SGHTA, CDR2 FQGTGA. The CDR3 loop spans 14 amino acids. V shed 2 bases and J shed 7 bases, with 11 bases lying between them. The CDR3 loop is CASSLFGQVGELFF. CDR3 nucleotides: TGTGCCAGCAGCTTATTTGGACAAGTCGGGGAGCTGTTTTTT.

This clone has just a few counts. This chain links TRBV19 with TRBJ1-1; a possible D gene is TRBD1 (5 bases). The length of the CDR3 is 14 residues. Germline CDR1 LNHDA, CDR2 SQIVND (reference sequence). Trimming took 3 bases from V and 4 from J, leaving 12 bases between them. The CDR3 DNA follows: TGTGCCAGTAGTATGCAGGGAACCTCCACTGAAGCTTTCTTT. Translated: CASSMQGTSTEAFF.

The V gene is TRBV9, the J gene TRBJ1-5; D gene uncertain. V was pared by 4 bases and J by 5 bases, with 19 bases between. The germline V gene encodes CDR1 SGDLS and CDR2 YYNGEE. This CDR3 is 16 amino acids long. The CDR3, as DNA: TGTGCCAGCAGCACCCGGACGGACTTAATGGATCAGCCCCAGCATTTT. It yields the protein CASSTRTDLMDQPQHF.

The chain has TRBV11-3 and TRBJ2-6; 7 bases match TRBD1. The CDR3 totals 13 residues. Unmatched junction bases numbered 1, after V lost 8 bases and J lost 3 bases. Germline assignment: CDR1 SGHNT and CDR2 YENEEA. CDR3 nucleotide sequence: TGTGCCAGCGACAGGGTTGGGGCCAACGTCCTGACTTTC. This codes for CASDRVGANVLTF.

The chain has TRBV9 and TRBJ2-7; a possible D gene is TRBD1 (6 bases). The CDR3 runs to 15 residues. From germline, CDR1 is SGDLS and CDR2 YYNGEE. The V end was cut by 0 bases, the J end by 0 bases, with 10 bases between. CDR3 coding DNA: TGTGCCAGCAGCGTAGGTGACAGGTTCTCCTACGAGCAGTACTTC. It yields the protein CASSVGDRFSYEQYF. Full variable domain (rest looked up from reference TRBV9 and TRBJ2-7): DSGVTQTPKHLITATGQRVTLRCSPRSGDLSVYWYQQSLDQGLQFLIQYYNGEERAKGNILERFSAQQFPDLHSELNLSSLELGDSALYFCASSVGDRFSYEQYFGPGTRLTVT.

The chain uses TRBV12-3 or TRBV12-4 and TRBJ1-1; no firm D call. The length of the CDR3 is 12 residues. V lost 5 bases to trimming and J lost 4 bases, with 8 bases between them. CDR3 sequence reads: CASSERGTEAFF. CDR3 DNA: TGTGCCAGCAGTGAGCGGGGCACTGAAGCTTTCTTT.

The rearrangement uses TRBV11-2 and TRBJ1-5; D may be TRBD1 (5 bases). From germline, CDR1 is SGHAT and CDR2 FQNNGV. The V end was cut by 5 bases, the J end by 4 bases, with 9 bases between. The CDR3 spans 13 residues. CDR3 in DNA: TGTGCCAGCAGCCGCACAGGTAATCAGCCCCAGCATTTT. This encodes CASSRTGNQPQHF.

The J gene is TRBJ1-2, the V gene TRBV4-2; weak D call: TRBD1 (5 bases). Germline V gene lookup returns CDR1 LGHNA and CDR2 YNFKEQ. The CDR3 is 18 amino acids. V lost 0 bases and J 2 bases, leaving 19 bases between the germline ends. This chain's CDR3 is CASSQDLPRAGGNYGYTF. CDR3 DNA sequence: TGTGCCAGCAGCCAAGATTTGCCTAGGGCGGGGGGAAACTATGGCTACACCTTC.

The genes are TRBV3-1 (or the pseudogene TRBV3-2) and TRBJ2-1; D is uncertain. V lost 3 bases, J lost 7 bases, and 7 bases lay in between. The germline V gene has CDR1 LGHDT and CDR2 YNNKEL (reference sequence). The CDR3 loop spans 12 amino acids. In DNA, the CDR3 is TGTGCCAGCAGCCACAGATGGAATGAGCAGTTCTTC. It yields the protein CASSHRWNEQFF.

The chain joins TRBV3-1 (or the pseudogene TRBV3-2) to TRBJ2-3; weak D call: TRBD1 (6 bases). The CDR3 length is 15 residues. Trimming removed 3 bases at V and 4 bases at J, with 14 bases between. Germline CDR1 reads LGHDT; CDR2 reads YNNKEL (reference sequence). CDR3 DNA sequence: TGTGCCAGCAGCCATGGGGGCCGAGGGGCAGATACGCAGTATTTT. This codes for CASSHGGRGADTQYF.

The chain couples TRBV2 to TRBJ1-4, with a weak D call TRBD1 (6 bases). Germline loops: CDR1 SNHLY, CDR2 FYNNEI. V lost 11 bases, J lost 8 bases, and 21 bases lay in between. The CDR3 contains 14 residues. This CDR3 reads CAGSSNSRGEKLFF. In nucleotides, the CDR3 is TGTGCCGGCTCCTCGAATTCCAGGGGAGAAAAACTGTTTTTT.

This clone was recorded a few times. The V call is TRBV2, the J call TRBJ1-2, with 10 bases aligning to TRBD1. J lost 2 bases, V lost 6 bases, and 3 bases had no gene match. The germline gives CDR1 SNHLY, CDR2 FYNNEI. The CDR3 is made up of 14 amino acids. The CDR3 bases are TGTGCCAGCAGCCGGGGACAGGGGAACTATGGCTACACCTTC. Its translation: CASSRGQGNYGYTF. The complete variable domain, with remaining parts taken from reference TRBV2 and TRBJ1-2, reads EPEVTQTPSHQVTQMGQEVILRCVPISNHLYFYWYRQILGQKVEFLVSFYNNEISEKSEIFDDQFSVERPDGSNFTLKIRSTKLEDSAMYFCASSRGQGNYGYTFGSGTRLTVV.

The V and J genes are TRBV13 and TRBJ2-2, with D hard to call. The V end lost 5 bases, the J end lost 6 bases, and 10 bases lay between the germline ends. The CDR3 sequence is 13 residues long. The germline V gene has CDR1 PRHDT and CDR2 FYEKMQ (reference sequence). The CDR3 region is CASSQARAGELFF. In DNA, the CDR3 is TGTGCCAGCAGCCAAGCACGTGCCGGGGAGCTGTTTTTT.

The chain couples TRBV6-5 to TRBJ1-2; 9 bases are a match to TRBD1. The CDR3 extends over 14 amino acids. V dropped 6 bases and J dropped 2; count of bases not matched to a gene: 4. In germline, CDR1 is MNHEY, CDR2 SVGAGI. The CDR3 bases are TGTGCCAGCAGAGGGGACAGGGACAACTATGGCTACACCTTC. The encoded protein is CASRGDRDNYGYTF.

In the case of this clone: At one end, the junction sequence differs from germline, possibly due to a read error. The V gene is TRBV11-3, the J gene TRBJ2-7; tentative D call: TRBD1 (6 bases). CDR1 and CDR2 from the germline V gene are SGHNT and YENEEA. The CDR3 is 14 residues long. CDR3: CASSFNRVAAGDLF. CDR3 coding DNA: TGTGCCAGCAGCTTTAACAGGGTCGCGGCAGGGGATCTTTTC.

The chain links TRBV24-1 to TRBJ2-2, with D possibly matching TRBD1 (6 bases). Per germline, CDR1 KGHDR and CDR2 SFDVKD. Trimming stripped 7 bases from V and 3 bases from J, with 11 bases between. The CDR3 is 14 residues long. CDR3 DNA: TGTGCCACCAGAGACAACAGGGACACCGGGGAGCTGTTTTTT. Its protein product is CATRDNRDTGELFF.

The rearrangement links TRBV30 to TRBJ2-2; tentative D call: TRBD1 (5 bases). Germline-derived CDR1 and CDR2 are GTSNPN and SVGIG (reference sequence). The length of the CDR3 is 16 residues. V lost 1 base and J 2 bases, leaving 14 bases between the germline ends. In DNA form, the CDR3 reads TGTGCCTGGAGTGCCCAGGGCCGCTATAACACCGGGGAGCTGTTTTTT. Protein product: CAWSAQGRYNTGELFF.

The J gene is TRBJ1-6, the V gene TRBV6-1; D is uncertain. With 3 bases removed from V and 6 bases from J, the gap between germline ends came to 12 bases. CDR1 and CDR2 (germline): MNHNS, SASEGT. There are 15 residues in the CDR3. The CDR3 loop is CASSEQVFANSPLHF. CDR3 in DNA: TGTGCCAGCAGTGAGCAGGTTTTCGCTAATTCACCCCTCCACTTT.

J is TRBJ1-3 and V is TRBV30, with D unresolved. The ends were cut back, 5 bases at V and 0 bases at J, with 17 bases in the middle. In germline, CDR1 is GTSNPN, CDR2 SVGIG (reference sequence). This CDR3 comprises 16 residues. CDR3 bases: TGTGCCTGGGGACTCGGGGATGGCGACTCTGGAAACACCATATATTTT. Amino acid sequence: CAWGLGDGDSGNTIYF. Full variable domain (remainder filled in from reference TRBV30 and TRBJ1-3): SQTIHQWPATLVQPVGSPLSLECTVEGTSNPNLYWYRQAAGRGLQLLFYSVGIGQISSEVPQNLSASRPQDRQFILSSKKLLLSDSGFYLCAWGLGDGDSGNTIYFGEGSWLTVV.

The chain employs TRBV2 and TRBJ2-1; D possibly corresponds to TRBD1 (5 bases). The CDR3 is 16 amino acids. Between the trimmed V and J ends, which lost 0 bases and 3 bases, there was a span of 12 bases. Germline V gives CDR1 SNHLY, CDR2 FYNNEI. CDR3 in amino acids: CASSEALQGVYNEQFF. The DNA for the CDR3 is TGTGCCAGCAGTGAAGCGCTTCAAGGGGTCTACAATGAGCAGTTCTTC.

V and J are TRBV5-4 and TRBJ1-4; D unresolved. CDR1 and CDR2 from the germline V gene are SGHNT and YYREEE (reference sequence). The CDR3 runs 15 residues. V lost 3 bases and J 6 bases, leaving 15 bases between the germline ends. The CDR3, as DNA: TGTGCCAGCAGCTCGTCTGTCGGCGGAGATGAAAAACTGTTTTTT. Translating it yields CASSSSVGGDEKLFF.

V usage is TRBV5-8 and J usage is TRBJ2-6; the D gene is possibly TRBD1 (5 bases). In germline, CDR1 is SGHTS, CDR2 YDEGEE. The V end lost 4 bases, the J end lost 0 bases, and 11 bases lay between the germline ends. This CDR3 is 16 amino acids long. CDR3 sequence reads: CASSPLQVSGANVLTF. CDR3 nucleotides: TGTGCCAGCAGCCCCCTACAGGTCTCTGGGGCCAACGTCCTGACTTTC.

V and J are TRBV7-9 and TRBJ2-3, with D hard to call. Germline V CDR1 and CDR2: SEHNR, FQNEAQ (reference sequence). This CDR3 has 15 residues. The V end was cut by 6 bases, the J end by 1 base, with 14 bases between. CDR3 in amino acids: CASSLTQSGTDTQYF. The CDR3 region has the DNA TGTGCCAGCAGTTTAACCCAGTCAGGCACAGATACGCAGTATTTT.

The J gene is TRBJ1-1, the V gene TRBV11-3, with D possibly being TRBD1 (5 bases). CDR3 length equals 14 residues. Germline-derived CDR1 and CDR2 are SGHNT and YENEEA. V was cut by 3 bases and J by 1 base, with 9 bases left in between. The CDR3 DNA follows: TGTGCCAGCAGCTTTCTCGGGGGGAACACTGAAGCTTTCTTT. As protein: CASSFLGGNTEAFF.

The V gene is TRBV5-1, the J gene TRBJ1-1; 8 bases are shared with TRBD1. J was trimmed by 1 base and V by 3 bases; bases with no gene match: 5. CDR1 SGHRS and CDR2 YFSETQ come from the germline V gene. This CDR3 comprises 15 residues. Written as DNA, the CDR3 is TGCGCCAGCAGCTCCCAGACAGGGGAGAACACTGAAGCTTTCTTT. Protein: CASSSQTGENTEAFF.

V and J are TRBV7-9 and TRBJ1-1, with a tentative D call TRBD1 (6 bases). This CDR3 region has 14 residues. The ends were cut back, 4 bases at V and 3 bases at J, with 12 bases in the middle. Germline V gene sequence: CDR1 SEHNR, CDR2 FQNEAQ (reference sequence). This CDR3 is CASSWRGADTEAFF. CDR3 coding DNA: TGTGCCAGCAGCTGGCGGGGGGCGGACACTGAAGCTTTCTTT. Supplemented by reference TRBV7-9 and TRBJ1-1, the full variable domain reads DTGVSQNPRHKITKRGQNVTFRCDPISEHNRLYWYRQTLGQGPEFLTYFQNEAQLEKSRLLSDRFSAERPKGSFSTLEIQRTEQGDSAMYLCASSWRGADTEAFFGQGTRLTVV.

CDR3 residues: CASSPYNEQFF. For the CDR3, the DNA is TGTGCCAGCAGCCCGTACAATGAGCAGTTCTTC. The V gene is TRBV7-8, the J gene TRBJ2-1; no clear D gene. V gave up 5 bases and J gave up 4 bases, with 3 bases separating them. Germline loops: CDR1 SGHVS, CDR2 FQNEAQ. CDR3 length: 11 amino acids.

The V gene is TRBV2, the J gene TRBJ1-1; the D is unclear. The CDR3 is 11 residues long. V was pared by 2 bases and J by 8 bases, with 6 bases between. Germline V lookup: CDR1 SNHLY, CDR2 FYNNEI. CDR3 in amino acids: CASSEYVEAFF. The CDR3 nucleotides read TGTGCCAGCAGTGAATATGTGGAAGCTTTCTTT.

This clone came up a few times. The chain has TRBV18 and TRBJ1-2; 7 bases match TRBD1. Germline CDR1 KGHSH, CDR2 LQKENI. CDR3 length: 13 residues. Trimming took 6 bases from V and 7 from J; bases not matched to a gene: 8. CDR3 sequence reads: CASSTDRPSGYTF. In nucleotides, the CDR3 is TGTGCCAGCTCGACGGACAGGCCTTCTGGCTACACCTTC.